The clone carrying this T cell receptor beta chain has a handful of counts. Its antigen remains unknown. These data are taken from a study of cytomegalovirus exposure and HLA in healthy donors. Study information: A later analysis reported the 120 or so validation repertoires used the same platform as the roughly 700 first-cohort repertoires.

Clones were sequenced by immunoSEQ multiplex PCR, and TCRdb holds only the in-frame ones, with some missing. Found here are roughly 330,000 clones, roughly 87% of them singletons; the top ten hold roughly 1.1%. Study conclusions and caveats: Most TCR sequences were seen very rarely across donors, but some public TCRs occurred in many.

The approximately 130-subject validation cohort, separate from the approximately 630-subject first cohort, included the donors. The CDR3 spans 13 residues. V lost 3 bases, J lost 8 bases, and 14 bases lay in between. Germline CDR1 SGDLS, CDR2 YYNGEE. The TCR comes from a woman between 25 and 40 years old in good health and CMV-seropositive. Input material: PBMCs. The chain links TRBV9 to TRBJ1-2; TRBD1 might be the D (6 bases). DNA of the CDR3: TGTGCCAGCAGCGACACAGGGAATGGGGGCTACACCTTC. This translates into CASSDTGNGGYTF.